This TCR beta chain was recovered during a study of shared clonotypes between healthy human individuals. Study context: The study drew on a couple of women and three men aged 18 to 49 as donors.

When replicate PCRs were run on sorted subsets, they used around 0.2 ug DNA, approximately 27,000 T cell genomes. Measured with immunoSEQ multiplex PCR; TCRdb has only the in-frame clones, and not every one. Among fewer than 1.8 million clones listed, about 98.5% were seen once. Note on this clone: Its antigen is not known.

Germline values: CDR1 SGHKS, CDR2 YYEKEE (reference sequence). The J segment lost 0 bases and the V segment lost 4 bases, leaving 3 bases of the junction unmatched. This CDR3 has 14 amino acids. General observations from the study: The study found roughly 5.3% of naive CD4 clonotypes shared across four donors.

The rearrangement joins TRBV5-5 to TRBJ1-1; 7 nucleotides align to TRBD1. Input material: naive CD4+ T cells sorted from blood. Specified subset: CD45RA+ positively selected. The sequence was obtained from a man aged 25 to 45 in good health. The CDR3 bases are TGTGCCAGCAGCGGGACAGTAATGAACACTGAAGCTTTCTTT. Encoded protein: CASSGTVMNTEAFF.